The source of this T cell receptor (beta chain) is a study of beta chain features in type 1 diabetes. Whole-study context: Examination of sorted cells across all samples involved about 100,000,000 cells.

This CDR3 contains 15 residues. Germline-derived CDR1 and CDR2 are SGHTA and FQGTGA. After removal of 5 bases from V and 8 bases from J, the junction contained 7 bases not matched to a gene. TCRB transcripts that were expressed got sequenced, as all of the isolated RNA had been reverse transcribed. The repertoire was sequenced with immunoSEQ multiplex PCR; TCRdb's copy has only in-frame clones and lacks some. The sample carries 350,000 or so clones, 15% to 20% recorded once. Sorting that relied on CD45RO/CCR7/CD25/CD127/CD95/CD27 yielded CD4+ naive, central memory, regulatory and stem cell-like memory cells.

J is TRBJ2-1 and V is TRBV7-3, with 12 bases matching TRBD1. Sequencing was performed on naive CD4+ T cells from blood. The clonotype was recovered from a woman younger than 35 in good health. The CDR3 protein is CASSLAGTGGDEQFF. The CDR3 DNA is TGTGCCAGCAGCCTAGCCGGGACAGGGGGCGATGAGCAGTTCTTC.